The text below deals with one TCR beta chain. These data come from a study of blood T cell repertoires in COVID-19. Assay used: immunoSEQ multiplex PCR; TCRdb lists only in-frame clones, some missing. The repertoire includes some 230,000 clones, roughly 81% of them detected once, and around 3% sits in the top ten. The trim removed 1 base at V and 5 bases at J, leaving 6 bases unmatched. Germline loops: CDR1 LGHDT, CDR2 YNNKEL (reference sequence). The CDR3 runs to 17 residues. The chain links TRBV3-1 (or the pseudogene TRBV3-2) to TRBJ2-1; TRBD2 agrees at 12 bases. Sequencing was carried out using peripheral blood. The clonotype originates from a man aged 50-59 years who had recovered from COVID-19. The CDR3 DNA reads TGTGCCAGCAGCCAAGGGCTAGCGGGAGGGCCGCACAATGAGCAGTTCTTC. Translation: CASSQGLAGGPHNEQFF.